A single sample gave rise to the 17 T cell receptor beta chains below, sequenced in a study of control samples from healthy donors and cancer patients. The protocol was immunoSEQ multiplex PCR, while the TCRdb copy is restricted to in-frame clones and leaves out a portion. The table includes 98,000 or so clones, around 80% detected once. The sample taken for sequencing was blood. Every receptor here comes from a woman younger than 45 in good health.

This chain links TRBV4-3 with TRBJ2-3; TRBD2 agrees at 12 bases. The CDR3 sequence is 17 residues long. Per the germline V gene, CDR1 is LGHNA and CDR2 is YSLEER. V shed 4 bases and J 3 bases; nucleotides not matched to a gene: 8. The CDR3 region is CASSLATSGGGTDTQYF. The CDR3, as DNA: TGCGCCAGCAGCCTCGCGACTAGCGGGGGAGGGACAGATACGCAGTATTTT.

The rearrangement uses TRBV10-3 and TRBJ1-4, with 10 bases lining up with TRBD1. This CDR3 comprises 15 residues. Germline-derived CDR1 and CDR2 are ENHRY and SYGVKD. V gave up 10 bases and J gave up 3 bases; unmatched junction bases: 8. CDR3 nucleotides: TGTGCCACAGGACAGGGGGTGATGGCTAATGAAAAACTGTTTTTT. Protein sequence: CATGQGVMANEKLFF.

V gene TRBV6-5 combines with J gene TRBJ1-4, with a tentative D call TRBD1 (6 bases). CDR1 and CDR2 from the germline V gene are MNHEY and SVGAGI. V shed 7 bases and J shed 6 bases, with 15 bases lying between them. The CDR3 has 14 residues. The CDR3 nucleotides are TGTGCCAGCATGACAGGAGGGTCGGATGAAAAACTGTTTTTT. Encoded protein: CASMTGGSDEKLFF.

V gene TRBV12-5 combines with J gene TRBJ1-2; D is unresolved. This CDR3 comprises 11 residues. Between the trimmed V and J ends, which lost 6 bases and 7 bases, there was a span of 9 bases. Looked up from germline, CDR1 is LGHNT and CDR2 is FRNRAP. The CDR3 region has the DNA TGTGCTAGTGGCCTTAAGAGTGGCTACACCTTC. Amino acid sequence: CASGLKSGYTF. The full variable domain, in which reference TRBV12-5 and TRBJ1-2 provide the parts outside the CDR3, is DARVTQTPRHKVTEMGQEVTMRCQPILGHNTVFWYRQTMMQGLELLAYFRNRAPLDDSGMPKDRFSAEMPDATLATLKIQPSEPRDSAVYFCASGLKSGYTFGSGTRLTVV.

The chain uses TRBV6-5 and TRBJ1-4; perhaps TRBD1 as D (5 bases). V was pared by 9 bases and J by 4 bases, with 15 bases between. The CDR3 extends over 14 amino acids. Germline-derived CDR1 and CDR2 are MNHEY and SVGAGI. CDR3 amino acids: CASRVDGGNEKLFF. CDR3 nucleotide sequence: TGTGCCAGTAGGGTTGACGGGGGTAATGAAAAACTGTTTTTT.

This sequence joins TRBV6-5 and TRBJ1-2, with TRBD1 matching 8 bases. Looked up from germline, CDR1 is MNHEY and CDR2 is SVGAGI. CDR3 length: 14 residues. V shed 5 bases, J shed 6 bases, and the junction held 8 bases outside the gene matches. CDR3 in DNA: TGTGCCAGCAGTCGGAGACGGACAGGGAATGGCTACACCTTC. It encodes CASSRRRTGNGYTF.

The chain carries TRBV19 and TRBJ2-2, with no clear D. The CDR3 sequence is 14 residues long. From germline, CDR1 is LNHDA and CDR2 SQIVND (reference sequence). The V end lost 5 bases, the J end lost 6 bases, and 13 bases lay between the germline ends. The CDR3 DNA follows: TGTGCCAGTAGTGGCCAGGCCGGAGCCGGGGAGCTGTTTTTT. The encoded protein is CASSGQAGAGELFF. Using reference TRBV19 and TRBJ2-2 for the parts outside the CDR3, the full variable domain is DGGITQSPKYLFRKEGQNVTLSCEQNLNHDAMYWYRQDPGQGLRLIYYSQIVNDFQKGDIAEGYSVSREKKESFPLTVTSAQKNPTAFYLCASSGQAGAGELFFGEGSRLTVL.

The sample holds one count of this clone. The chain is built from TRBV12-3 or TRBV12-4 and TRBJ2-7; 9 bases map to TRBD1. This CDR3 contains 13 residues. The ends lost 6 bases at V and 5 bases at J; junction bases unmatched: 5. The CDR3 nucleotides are TGTGCCAGCAGAAGGACAGGGGATAACGAGCAGTACTTC. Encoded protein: CASRRTGDNEQYF.

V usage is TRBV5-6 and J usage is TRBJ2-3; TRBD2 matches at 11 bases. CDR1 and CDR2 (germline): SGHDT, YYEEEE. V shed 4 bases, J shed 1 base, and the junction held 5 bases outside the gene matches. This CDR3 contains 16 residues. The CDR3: CASSQKLAGGTDTQYF. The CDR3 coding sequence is TGTGCCAGCAGCCAGAAACTAGCGGGGGGCACAGATACGCAGTATTTT.

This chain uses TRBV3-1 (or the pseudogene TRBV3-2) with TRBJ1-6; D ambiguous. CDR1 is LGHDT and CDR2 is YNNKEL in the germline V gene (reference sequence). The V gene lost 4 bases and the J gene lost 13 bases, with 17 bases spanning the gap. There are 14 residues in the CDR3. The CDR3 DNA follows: TGTGCCAGCAGCCGCCCCGTGCGGGCCTCGCCCCTCCACTTT. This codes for CASSRPVRASPLHF.

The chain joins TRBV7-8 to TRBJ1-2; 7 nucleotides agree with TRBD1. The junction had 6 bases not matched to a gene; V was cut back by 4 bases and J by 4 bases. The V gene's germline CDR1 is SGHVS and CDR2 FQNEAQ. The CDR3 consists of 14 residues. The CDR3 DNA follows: TGTGCCAGCAGCTCAGAGACAGGGCGCTATGGCTACACCTTC. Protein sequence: CASSSETGRYGYTF.

The CDR3 loop is CASSLVPTRQPQHF. The DNA of the CDR3 is TGTGCCAGCAGCTTGGTTCCTACCAGGCAGCCCCAGCATTTT. The J gene is TRBJ1-5, the V gene TRBV5-5; D unresolved. This CDR3 has 14 residues. Germline values: CDR1 SGHKS, CDR2 YYEKEE (reference sequence). The V gene lost 0 bases and the J gene lost 7 bases, with 11 bases spanning the gap.

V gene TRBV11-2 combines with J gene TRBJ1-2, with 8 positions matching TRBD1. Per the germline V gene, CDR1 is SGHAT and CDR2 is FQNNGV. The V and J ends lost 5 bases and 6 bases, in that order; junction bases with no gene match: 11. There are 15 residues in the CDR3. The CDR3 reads CASSPQRTGNHGYTF. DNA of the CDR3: TGTGCCAGCAGCCCCCAGCGGACAGGGAACCATGGCTACACCTTC.

The CDR3 nucleotides are TGTGCCAGCAGCCCTCGGGAGGCTGCAAACTATGGCTACACCTTC. It codes for CASSPREAANYGYTF. The chain has TRBV6-6 and TRBJ1-2; no clear D. V lost 6 bases, J lost 2 bases, and 16 bases lay in between. Germline V gene sequence: CDR1 MNHNY, CDR2 SVGAGI (reference sequence). The CDR3 sequence is 15 residues long.

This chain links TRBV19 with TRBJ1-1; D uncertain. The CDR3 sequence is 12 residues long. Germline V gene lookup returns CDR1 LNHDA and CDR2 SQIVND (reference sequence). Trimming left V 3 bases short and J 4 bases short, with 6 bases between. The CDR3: CASSIRTTEAFF. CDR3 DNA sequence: TGTGCCAGTAGTATTCGTACCACTGAAGCTTTCTTT. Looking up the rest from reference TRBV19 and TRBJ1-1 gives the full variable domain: DGGITQSPKYLFRKEGQNVTLSCEQNLNHDAMYWYRQDPGQGLRLIYYSQIVNDFQKGDIAEGYSVSREKKESFPLTVTSAQKNPTAFYLCASSIRTTEAFFGQGTRLTVV.

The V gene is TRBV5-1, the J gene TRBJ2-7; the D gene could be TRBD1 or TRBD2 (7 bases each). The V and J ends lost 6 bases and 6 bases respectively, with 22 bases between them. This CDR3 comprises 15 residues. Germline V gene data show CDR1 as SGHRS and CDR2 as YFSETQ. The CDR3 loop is CASTREGAGQIEQYF. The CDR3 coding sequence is TGCGCCAGCACCAGGGAGGGGGCTGGGCAGATCGAGCAGTACTTC. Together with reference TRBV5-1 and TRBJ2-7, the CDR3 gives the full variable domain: KAGVTQTPRYLIKTRGQQVTLSCSPISGHRSVSWYQQTPGQGLQFLFEYFSETQRNKGNFPGRFSGRQFSNSRSEMNVSTLELGDSALYLCASTREGAGQIEQYFGPGTRLTVT.

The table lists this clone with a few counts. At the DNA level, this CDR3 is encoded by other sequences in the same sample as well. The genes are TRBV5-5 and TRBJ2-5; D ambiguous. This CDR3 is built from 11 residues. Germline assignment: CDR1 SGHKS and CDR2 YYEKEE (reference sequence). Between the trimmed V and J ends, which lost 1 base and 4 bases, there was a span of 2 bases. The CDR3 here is CASSLRETQYF. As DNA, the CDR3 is TGTGCCAGCAGCTTGAGAGAGACCCAGTACTTC.